This TCR beta chain was observed in a study of T cells in localized non-small cell lung cancer. Some clones are missing from TCRdb's copy, which holds only in-frame ones; the method was immunoSEQ multiplex PCR. The table includes some 9,600 clones, roughly 91% detected once. Findings and caveats of the study: Sequencing involved a lone tumor region, leaving heterogeneity possible. Greater T cell density in blood accompanied longer overall survival. Detection in adjacent lung was observed for a median roughly 62 of the top 100 tumor clones.

As regards this clone: The antigen remains undetermined.

The sample was peripheral blood, taken before any cancer treatment. This TCR derives from a male donor at least 60 years old with stage III squamous cell lung carcinoma.

As DNA, the CDR3 is TGTGCCAGCAGCTTAGACGGCGGATGGTCCAAAAAACTGTTTTTT. It specifies CASSLDGGWSKKLFF. The rearrangement uses TRBV7-8 and TRBJ1-4, with unresolved D. The V and J ends lost 1 base and 9 bases respectively, with 15 bases between them. Germline CDR1 and CDR2: SGHVS and FQNEAQ. The CDR3 runs 15 residues. The full variable domain, in which reference TRBV7-8 and TRBJ1-4 provide the parts outside the CDR3, is GAGVSQSPRYKVAKRGQDVALRCDPISGHVSLFWYQQALGQGPEFLTYFQNEAQLDKSGLPSDRFFAERPEGSVSTLKIQRTQQEDSAVYLCASSLDGGWSKKLFFGSGTQLSVL.